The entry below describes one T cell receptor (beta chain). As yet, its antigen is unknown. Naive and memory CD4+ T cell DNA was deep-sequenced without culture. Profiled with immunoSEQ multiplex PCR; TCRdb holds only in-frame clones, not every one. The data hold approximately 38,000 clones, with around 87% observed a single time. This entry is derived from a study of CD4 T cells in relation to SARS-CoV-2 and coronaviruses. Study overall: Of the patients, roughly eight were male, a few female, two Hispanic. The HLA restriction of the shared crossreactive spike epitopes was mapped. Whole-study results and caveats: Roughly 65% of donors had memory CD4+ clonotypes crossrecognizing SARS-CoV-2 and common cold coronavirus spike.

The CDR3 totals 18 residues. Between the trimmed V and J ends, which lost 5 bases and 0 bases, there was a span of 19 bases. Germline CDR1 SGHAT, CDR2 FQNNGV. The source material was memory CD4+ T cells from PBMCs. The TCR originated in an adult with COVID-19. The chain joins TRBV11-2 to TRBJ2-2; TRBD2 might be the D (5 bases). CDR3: CASSLPSGSGANTGELFF. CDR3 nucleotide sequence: TGTGCCAGCAGCCTCCCCTCGGGAAGCGGCGCGAACACCGGGGAGCTGTTTTTT.